A single sample gave rise to the 15 T cell receptor beta chains below, sequenced in a study of cytomegalovirus exposure and HLA in healthy donors. Primers included in the PCR were 60 Vbeta and 13 Jbeta primers. The table came from immunoSEQ multiplex PCR; TCRdb's copy has only in-frame clones and leaves some out. The sample records about 150,000 clones, more than 65% being singletons. The sequencing sample was made of PBMCs. The receptors originated from a man between 50 and 59 years old in good health and CMV-seropositive.

The gene calls are TRBV7-9 and TRBJ2-3, with 10 bases identical to TRBD1. This CDR3 spans 18 amino acids. The trim removed 1 base at V and 3 bases at J, leaving 10 bases unmatched. The germline V gene encodes CDR1 SEHNR and CDR2 FQNEAQ (reference sequence). CDR3 sequence reads: CASSLVVTGGSRTDTQYF. In DNA form, the CDR3 reads TGTGCCAGCAGCTTAGTGGTGACAGGGGGCAGCAGGACAGATACGCAGTATTTT. The full variable domain, rest sourced from reference TRBV7-9 and TRBJ2-3, is DTGVSQNPRHKITKRGQNVTFRCDPISEHNRLYWYRQTLGQGPEFLTYFQNEAQLEKSRLLSDRFSAERPKGSFSTLEIQRTEQGDSAMYLCASSLVVTGGSRTDTQYFGPGTRLTVL.

The chain uses TRBV5-1 and TRBJ2-2, with D hard to call. Germline V lookup: CDR1 SGHRS, CDR2 YFSETQ. Trimming pared 1 base from V and 0 bases from J, leaving 7 bases between. The CDR3 contains 15 residues. The CDR3 bases are TGCGCCAGCAGCTTGACAGTTTCGAACACCGGGGAGCTGTTTTTT. Residues: CASSLTVSNTGELFF.

This clone was recorded only once. The V call is TRBV28, the J call TRBJ1-6, with D possibly TRBD1 on 5 matching bases. The CDR3 is 14 residues long. The ends were cut back, 7 bases at V and 10 bases at J, with 17 bases in the middle. In germline, CDR1 is MDHEN, CDR2 SYDVKM. The CDR3 loop reads CASITRRGRSPLHF. CDR3 coding DNA: TGTGCCAGCATCACCAGGAGGGGAAGGTCACCCCTCCACTTT.

The V and J genes are TRBV28 and TRBJ1-2; 9 bases are a match to TRBD1. CDR1 is MDHEN, CDR2 SYDVKM, per germline. This CDR3 is built from 13 residues. The J segment lost 8 bases and the V segment lost 6 bases, leaving 7 bases of the junction unmatched. For the CDR3, the DNA is TGTGCCAGCAGCGAACAGGGGGCGGGCGGCTACACCTTC. Amino acid sequence: CASSEQGAGGYTF.

The chain recombines TRBV5-8 with TRBJ2-7, with D perhaps TRBD2 (5 bases). The length of the CDR3 is 14 residues. V dropped 2 bases and J dropped 1 base, with 10 bases sitting between them. CDR1 is SGHTS and CDR2 is YDEGEE in the germline V gene. The CDR3 sequence is CASSFAGESYEQYF. In nucleotides, the CDR3 is TGTGCCAGCAGCTTCGCGGGCGAGTCCTACGAGCAGTACTTC. Combining the CDR3 with reference TRBV5-8 and TRBJ2-7 gives the whole variable domain EAGVTQSPTHLIKTRGQQATLRCSPISGHTSVYWYQQALGLGLQFLLWYDEGEERNRGNFPPRFSGRQFPNYSSELNVNALELEDSALYLCASSFAGESYEQYFGPGTRLTVT.

The rearrangement uses TRBV28 and TRBJ2-1; 7 positions match TRBD2. The junction had 8 bases not matched to a gene; V was cut back by 2 bases and J by 4 bases. This CDR3 is 16 amino acids long. Germline CDR1 is MDHEN and CDR2 is SYDVKM. CDR3 sequence reads: CASSLPGGSRYNEQFF. The CDR3 nucleotides read TGTGCCAGCAGTTTACCGGGCGGGAGCAGGTACAATGAGCAGTTCTTC.

Only a few counts were recorded for this clone. The genes are TRBV18 and TRBJ2-7; 10 nucleotides align to TRBD2. Trimming cost V 4 bases and J 0 bases; bases outside gene matches: 3. This CDR3 spans 15 amino acids. Germline V gene data show CDR1 as KGHSH and CDR2 as LQKENI. The CDR3 nucleotides read TGTGCCAGCTCACAGACTAGCGGGCCCTCCTACGAGCAGTACTTC. Encoded protein: CASSQTSGPSYEQYF.

The V and J genes are TRBV29-1 and TRBJ1-4, with D uncertain. The germline CDR1 and CDR2 sequences are SQVTM and ANQGSEA. V was cut by 3 bases and J by 7 bases, with 12 bases left in between. There are 13 residues in the CDR3. The CDR3 nucleotides read TGCAGCGTTGACAGTGGGGAGGGTGAAAAACTGTTTTTT. Its protein product is CSVDSGEGEKLFF.

The J gene is TRBJ2-7, the V gene TRBV28; possible D gene TRBD2, 6 bases. Germline V CDR1 and CDR2: MDHEN, SYDVKM. The V end lost 6 bases, the J end lost 0 bases, and 18 bases lay between the germline ends. This CDR3 has 16 amino acids. The CDR3 is CASSPARAGSSYEQYF. CDR3 nucleotide sequence: TGTGCCAGCAGCCCGGCGAGGGCGGGAAGCTCCTACGAGCAGTACTTC.

The chain uses TRBV6-5 and TRBJ2-7; 7 nucleotides line up with TRBD1. The CDR3 is 13 residues long. CDR1 is MNHEY, CDR2 SVGAGI, per germline. The ends lost 6 bases at V and 2 bases at J; junction bases unmatched: 4. CDR3 in DNA: TGTGCCAGCAGCCGGGACAGCGCCTACGAGCAGTACTTC. Residues: CASSRDSAYEQYF.

This clone was picked up a small number of times. CDR3 region: CASSIQEGAGNEKLFF. CDR3 DNA: TGTGCCAGTAGTATTCAAGAAGGGGCAGGGAATGAAAAACTGTTTTTT. V usage is TRBV19 and J usage is TRBJ1-4, with TRBD1 as a possible D gene (5 bases). Trimming cost V 3 bases and J 5 bases, with 16 bases left between them. In germline, CDR1 is LNHDA, CDR2 SQIVND (reference sequence). The length of the CDR3 is 16 residues.

The chain carries TRBV5-1 and TRBJ2-7; D remains unclear. Germline CDR1 and CDR2: SGHRS and YFSETQ. This CDR3 has 11 amino acids. V gave up 6 bases and J gave up 4 bases, with 8 bases separating them. DNA for the CDR3: TGCGCCAGCAAACTTCTTTACGAGCAGTACTTC. Its translation is CASKLLYEQYF.

This chain joins TRBV18 and TRBJ2-3; 16 bases match TRBD2. Germline lookup yields CDR1 KGHSH and CDR2 LQKENI. The CDR3 runs 16 residues. Unmatched junction bases numbered 1, after V lost 3 bases and J lost 4 bases. DNA of the CDR3: TGTGCCAGCTCACCCGGGACTAGCGGGAGGGCAGATACGCAGTATTTT. Translated: CASSPGTSGRADTQYF.

The chain carries TRBV5-4 and TRBJ1-1; perhaps TRBD1 as D (5 bases). There are 14 residues in the CDR3. V lost 3 bases and J 4 bases, leaving 13 bases between the germline ends. In germline, CDR1 is SGHNT, CDR2 YYREEE (reference sequence). The CDR3 loop reads CASSWAGPVTEAFF. CDR3 DNA sequence: TGTGCCAGCAGCTGGGCAGGGCCTGTCACTGAAGCTTTCTTT. The entire variable domain, with the rest obtained from reference TRBV5-4 and TRBJ1-1, is as follows: ETGVTQSPTHLIKTRGQQVTLRCSSQSGHNTVSWYQQALGQGPQFIFQYYREEENGRGNFPPRFSGLQFPNYSSELNVNALELDDSALYLCASSWAGPVTEAFFGQGTRLTVV.

The V gene is TRBV7-6, the J gene TRBJ2-2; 8 positions match TRBD2. The ends lost 1 base at V and 10 bases at J; junction bases unmatched: 11. There are 16 residues in the CDR3. CDR1 is SGHVS and CDR2 is FNYEAQ in the germline V gene. The CDR3 protein is CASSLVGGADIVELFF. The CDR3 DNA reads as TGTGCCAGCAGCTTAGTCGGGGGGGCGGATATTGTGGAGCTGTTTTTT.